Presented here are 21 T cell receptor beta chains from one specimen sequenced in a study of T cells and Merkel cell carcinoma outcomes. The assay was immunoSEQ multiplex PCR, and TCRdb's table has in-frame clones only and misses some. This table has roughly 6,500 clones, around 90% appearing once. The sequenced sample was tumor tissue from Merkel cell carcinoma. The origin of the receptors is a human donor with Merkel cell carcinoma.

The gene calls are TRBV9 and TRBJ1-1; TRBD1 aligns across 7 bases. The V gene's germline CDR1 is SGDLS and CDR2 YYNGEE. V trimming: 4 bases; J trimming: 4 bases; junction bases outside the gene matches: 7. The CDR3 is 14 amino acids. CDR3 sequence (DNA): TGTGCCAGCAGCCAACAGGGGTGGGGCACTGAAGCTTTCTTT. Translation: CASSQQGWGTEAFF.

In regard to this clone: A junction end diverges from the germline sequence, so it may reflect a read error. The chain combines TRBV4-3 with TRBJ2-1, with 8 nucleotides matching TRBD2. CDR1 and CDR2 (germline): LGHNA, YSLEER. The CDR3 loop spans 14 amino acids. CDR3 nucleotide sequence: TGCGCCAGCAGTCAAGATGGGCTAGCGGGCGTGCAGTTCTTC. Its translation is CASSQDGLAGVQFF.

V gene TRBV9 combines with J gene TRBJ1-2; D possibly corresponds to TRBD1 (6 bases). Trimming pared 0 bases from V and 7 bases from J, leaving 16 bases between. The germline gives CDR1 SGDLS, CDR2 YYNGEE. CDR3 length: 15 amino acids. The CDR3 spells CASSVVGAGESGYTF. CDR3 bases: TGTGCCAGCAGCGTAGTCGGGGCAGGGGAAAGTGGCTACACCTTC. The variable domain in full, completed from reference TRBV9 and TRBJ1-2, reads DSGVTQTPKHLITATGQRVTLRCSPRSGDLSVYWYQQSLDQGLQFLIQYYNGEERAKGNILERFSAQQFPDLHSELNLSSLELGDSALYFCASSVVGAGESGYTFGSGTRLTVV.

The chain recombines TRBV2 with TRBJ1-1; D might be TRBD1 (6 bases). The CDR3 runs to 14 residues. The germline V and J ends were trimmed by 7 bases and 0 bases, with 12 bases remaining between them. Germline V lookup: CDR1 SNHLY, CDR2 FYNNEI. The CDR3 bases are TGTGCCAGCATGGGGGCAGCAGTGAACACTGAAGCTTTCTTT. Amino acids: CASMGAAVNTEAFF.

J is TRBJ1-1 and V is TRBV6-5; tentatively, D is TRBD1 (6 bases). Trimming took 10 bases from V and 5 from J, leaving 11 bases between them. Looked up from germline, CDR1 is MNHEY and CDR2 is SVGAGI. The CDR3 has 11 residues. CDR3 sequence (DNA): TGTGCCACCATCACAGGGACTGAAGCTTTCTTT. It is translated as CATITGTEAFF.

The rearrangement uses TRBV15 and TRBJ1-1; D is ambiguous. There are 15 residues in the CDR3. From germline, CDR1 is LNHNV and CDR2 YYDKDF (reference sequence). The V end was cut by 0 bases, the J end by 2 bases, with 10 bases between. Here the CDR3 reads CATSRDIDYNTEAFF. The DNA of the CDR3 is TGTGCCACCAGCAGAGATATCGATTATAACACTGAAGCTTTCTTT.

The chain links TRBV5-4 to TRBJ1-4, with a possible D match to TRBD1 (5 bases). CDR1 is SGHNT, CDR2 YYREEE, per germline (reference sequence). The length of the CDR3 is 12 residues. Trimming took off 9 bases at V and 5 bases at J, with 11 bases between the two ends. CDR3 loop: CATGDGNEKLFF. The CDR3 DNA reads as TGTGCCACCGGGGACGGAAATGAAAAACTGTTTTTT.

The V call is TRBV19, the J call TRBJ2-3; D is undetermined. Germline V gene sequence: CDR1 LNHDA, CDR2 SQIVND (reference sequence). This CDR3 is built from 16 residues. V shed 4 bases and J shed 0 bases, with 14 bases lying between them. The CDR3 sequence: CASSRGSSTSTDTQYF. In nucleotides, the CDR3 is TGTGCCAGTAGTAGAGGCAGCTCTACTAGCACAGATACGCAGTATTTT.

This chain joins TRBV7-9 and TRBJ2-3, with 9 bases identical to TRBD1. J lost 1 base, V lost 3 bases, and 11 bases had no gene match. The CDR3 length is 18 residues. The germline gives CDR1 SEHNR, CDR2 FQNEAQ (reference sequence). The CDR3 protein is CASSLGQGGRLGTDTQYF. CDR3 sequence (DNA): TGTGCCAGCAGCTTGGGACAGGGCGGTCGTCTAGGCACAGATACGCAGTATTTT.

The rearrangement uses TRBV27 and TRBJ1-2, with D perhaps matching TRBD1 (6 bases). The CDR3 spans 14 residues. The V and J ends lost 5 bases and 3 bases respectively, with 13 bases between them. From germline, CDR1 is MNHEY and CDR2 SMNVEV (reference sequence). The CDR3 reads CASSPTDSYYGYTF. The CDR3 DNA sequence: TGTGCCAGCAGTCCAACGGACAGTTACTATGGCTACACCTTC.

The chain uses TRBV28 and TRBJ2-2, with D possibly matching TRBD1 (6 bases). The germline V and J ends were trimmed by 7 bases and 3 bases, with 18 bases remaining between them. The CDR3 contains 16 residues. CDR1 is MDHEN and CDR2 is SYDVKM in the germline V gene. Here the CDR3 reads CASIQMGQGHTGELFF. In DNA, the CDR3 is TGTGCCAGCATTCAAATGGGGCAGGGGCACACCGGGGAGCTGTTTTTT.

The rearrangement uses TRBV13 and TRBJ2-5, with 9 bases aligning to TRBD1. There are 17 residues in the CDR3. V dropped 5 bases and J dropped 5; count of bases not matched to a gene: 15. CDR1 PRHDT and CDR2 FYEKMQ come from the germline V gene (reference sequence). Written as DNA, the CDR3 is TGTGCCAGCAGCCCGCCCCTACAGGGGGCCCCCGGGGAGACCCAGTACTTC. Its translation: CASSPPLQGAPGETQYF.

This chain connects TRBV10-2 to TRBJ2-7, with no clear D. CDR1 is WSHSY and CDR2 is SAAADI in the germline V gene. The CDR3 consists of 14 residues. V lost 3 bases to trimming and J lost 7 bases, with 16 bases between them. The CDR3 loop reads CASSDLRSLGEQYV. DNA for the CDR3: TGCGCCAGCAGTGATTTGAGATCCCTTGGGGAGCAGTACGTC.

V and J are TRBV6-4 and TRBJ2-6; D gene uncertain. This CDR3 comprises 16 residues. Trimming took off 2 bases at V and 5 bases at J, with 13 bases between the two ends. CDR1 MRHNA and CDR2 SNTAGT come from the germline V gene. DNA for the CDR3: TGTGCCAGCAGTGACACCAACTTGGGGAGGGCCAACGTCCTGACTTTC. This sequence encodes CASSDTNLGRANVLTF.

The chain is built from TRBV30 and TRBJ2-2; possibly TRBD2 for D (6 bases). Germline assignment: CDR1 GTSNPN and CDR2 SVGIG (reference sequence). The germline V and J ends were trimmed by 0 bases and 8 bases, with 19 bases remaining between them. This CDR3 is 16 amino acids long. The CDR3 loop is CAWSVRVLWRVGELFF. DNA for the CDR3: TGTGCCTGGAGTGTAAGGGTCCTATGGAGGGTAGGGGAGCTGTTTTTT.

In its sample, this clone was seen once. The CDR3 coding sequence is TGTGCCAGTAGTTCCCGACAGGGGCGGAACTATGGCTACACCTTC. Translating it yields CASSSRQGRNYGYTF. V is TRBV19 and J is TRBJ1-2, with 8 bases that match TRBD1. CDR1 and CDR2 (germline): LNHDA, SQIVND (reference sequence). V shed 5 bases, J shed 2 bases, and the junction held 7 bases outside the gene matches. The CDR3 is made up of 15 amino acids.

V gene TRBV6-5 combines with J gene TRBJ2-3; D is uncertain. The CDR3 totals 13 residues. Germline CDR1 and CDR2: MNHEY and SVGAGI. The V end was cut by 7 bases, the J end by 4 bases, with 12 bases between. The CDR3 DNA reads TGTGCCAGCACCGGTAGGGCCCCAGATACGCAGTATTTT. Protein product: CASTGRAPDTQYF.

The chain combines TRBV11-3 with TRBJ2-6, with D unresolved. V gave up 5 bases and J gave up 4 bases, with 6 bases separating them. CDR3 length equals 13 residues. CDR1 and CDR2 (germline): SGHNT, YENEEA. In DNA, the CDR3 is TGTGCCAGCAGCCTCATGGGGGCCAACGTCCTGACTTTC. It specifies CASSLMGANVLTF.

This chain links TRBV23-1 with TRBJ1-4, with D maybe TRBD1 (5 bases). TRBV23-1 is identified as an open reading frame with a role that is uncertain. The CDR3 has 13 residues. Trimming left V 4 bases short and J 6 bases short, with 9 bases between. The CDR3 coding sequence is TGCGCCAGCAGTCGCGGGGGTGATGAAAAACTGTTTTTT. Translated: CASSRGGDEKLFF.

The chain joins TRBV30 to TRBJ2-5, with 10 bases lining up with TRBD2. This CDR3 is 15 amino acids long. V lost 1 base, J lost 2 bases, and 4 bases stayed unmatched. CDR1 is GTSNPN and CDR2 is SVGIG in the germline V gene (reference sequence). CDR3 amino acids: CAWSGGLAEQETQYF. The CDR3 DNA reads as TGTGCCTGGAGTGGCGGACTAGCGGAACAAGAGACCCAGTACTTC.

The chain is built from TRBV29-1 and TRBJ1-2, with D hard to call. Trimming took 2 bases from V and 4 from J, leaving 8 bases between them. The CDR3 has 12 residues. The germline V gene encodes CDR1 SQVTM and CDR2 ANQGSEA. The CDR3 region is CSVERLSYGYTF. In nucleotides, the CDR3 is TGCAGCGTTGAAAGGTTGAGCTATGGCTACACCTTC.